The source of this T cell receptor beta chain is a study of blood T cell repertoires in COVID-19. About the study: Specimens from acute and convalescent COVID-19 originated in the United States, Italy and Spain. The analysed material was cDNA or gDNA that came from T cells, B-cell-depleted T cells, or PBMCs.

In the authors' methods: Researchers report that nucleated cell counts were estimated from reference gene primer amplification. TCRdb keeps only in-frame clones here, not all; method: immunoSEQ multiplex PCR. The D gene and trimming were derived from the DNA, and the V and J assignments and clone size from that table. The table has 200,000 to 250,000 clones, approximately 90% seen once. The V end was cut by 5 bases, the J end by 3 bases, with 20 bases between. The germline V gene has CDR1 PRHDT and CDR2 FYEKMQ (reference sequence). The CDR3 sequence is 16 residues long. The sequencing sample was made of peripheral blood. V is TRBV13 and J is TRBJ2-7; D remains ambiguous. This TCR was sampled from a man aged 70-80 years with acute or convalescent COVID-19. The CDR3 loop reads CASSPNDGRDFYEQYF. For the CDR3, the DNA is TGTGCCAGCAGCCCTAATGACGGAAGAGACTTCTACGAGCAGTACTTC.